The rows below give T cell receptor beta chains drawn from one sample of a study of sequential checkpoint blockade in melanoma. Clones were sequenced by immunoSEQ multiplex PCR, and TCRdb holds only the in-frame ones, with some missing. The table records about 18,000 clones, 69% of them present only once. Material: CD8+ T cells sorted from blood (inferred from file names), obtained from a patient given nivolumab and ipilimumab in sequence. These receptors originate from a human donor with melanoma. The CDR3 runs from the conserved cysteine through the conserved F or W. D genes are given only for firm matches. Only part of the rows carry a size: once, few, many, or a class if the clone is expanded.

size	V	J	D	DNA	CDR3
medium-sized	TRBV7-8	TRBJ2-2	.	TGTGCCAGCAGCTCTATTCGGGGGGAGCTGTTTTTT	CASSSIRGELFF
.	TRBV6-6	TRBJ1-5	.	TGTGCCAGCAGCGTAAATAGGGGGAATCAGCCCCAGCATTTT	CASSVNRGNQPQHF
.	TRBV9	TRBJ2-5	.	TGTGCCAGCAGCGTAGAGGGCAGGGGTCAAGAGACCCAGTACTTC	CASSVEGRGQETQYF
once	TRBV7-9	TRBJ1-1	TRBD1	TGTGCCAGCAGCACCCGGACAGGGCGGGCGGACACTGAAGCTTTCTTT	CASSTRTGRADTEAFF
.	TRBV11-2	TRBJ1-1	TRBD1	TGTGCCAGCAGCCCCTCGGACAGGATCACTGAAGCTTTCTTT	CASSPSDRITEAFF
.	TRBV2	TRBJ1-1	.	TGTGCCACCGAATTAAGGAGTGAGACTGAAGCTTTCTTT	CATELRSETEAFF
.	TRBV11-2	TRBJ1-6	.	TGTGCCAGCGGGCTAGACAGCCGCCATAATTCACCCCTCCACTTT	CASGLDSRHNSPLHF
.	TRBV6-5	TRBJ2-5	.	TGTGCCAGCAGTTACGGTGCAGGGCAAGAGACCCAGTACTTC	CASSYGAGQETQYF
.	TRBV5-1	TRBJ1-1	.	TGCGCCAGCAGCTTGGAGGTGAGGGGACTGGCTGAAGCTTTCTTT	CASSLEVRGLAEAFF
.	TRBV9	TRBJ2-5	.	TGTGCCAGCAGCGTAGGATCGGGGGTGAGGGAGACCCAGTACTTC	CASSVGSGVRETQYF
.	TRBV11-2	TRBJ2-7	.	TGTGCCAGCAGCTTTGGCAGGGGTTACGAGCAGTACTTC	CASSFGRGYEQYF
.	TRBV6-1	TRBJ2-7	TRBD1	TGTGCCAGCAGTGAAGAAGCGGGGACAGGGGGCGACGAGCAGTACTTC	CASSEEAGTGGDEQYF
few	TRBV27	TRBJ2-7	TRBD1	TGTGCCAGCAGTCGGACAGGGCAATACGAGCAGTACTTC	CASSRTGQYEQYF
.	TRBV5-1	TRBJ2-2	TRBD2	TGCGCCAGCAGCGTGCTAGCGGTCCCGACCGGGACCGGGGAGCTGTTTTTT	CASSVLAVPTGTGELFF
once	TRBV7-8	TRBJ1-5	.	TGTGCCAGCAGCTTAAGGACGTTACGAGGGGGTCTCAATCAGCCCCAGCATTTT	CASSLRTLRGGLNQPQHF
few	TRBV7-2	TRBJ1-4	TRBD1	TGCGCCAGCAGCCAAGACACAGGGGGTGGTGAAAAACTGTTTTTT	CASSQDTGGGEKLFF
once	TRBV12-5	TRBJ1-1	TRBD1	TGTGCTAGTTCAACAGGGGGCGGGTACACTGAAGCTTTCTTT	CASSTGGGYTEAFF
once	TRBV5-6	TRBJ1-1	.	TGTGCCAGCAGCTTGCCGGACACTGAAGCTTTCTTT	CASSLPDTEAFF
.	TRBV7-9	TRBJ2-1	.	TGTGCCAGCAGCTTAAATCTAGGAGGTATAGACAATGAGCAGTTCTTC	CASSLNLGGIDNEQFF
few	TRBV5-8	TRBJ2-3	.	TGTGCCAGCCGGTTGCGTCCCCTTCCGGATACGCAGTATTTT	CASRLRPLPDTQYF
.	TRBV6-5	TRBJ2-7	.	TGTGCCAGCAGAGAGGAGGGCCTCTCCTACGAGCAGTACTTC	CASREEGLSYEQYF
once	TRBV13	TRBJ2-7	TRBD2	TGTGCCAGCAGCTTTAGGACTAGCGGTTACTACGAGCAGTACTTC	CASSFRTSGYYEQYF
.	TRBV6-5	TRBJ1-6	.	TGTGCCACCCTAGGGGGCTATAATTCACCCCTCCACTTT	CATLGGYNSPLHF
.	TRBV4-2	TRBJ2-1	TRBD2	TGTGCCAGCAGCCAAGAAAAAAGCGGGAGCCCCCATGAGCAGTTCTTC	CASSQEKSGSPHEQFF
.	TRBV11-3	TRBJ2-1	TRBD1	TGTGCCAGCAGCTCGCGGACAGGGAAGTTTGGGAATGAGCAGTTCTTC	CASSSRTGKFGNEQFF
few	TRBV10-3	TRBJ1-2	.	TGTGCCATCAGTGAGTCTGGCCCAGGATCGAACTATGGCTACACCTTC	CAISESGPGSNYGYTF
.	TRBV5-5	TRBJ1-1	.	TGTGCCAGCAGCGGAATAGGGGCTGAAGCTTTCTTT	CASSGIGAEAFF